This TCR beta chain was identified during a study of T cells in narcolepsy. Study background: Healthy controls were enrolled alongside patients with narcolepsy type 1 or type 2.

The protocol was immunoSEQ multiplex PCR, while the TCRdb copy is restricted to in-frame clones and leaves out a portion. This sample has 26,000 or so clones, with around 78% found just once. This clone came up once. Germline V gives CDR1 SGHKS, CDR2 YYEKEE (reference sequence). The CDR3 length is 12 residues. V was clipped by 2 bases and J by 3 bases, with 5 bases between them. The sequencing input was CD45RA- memory CD4+ T cells from PBMCs. The gene calls are TRBV5-5 and TRBJ2-5, with D unclear. The clonotype was recovered from a human donor with narcolepsy. The CDR3 is CASSFNEETQYF. The CDR3 nucleotides read TGTGCCAGCAGCTTTAACGAAGAGACCCAGTACTTC.